Listed below are T cell receptor beta chains from one sample, sequenced in a study of CD8 T cells in Susac syndrome. One entry per CDR3 protein results from TCRdb running MiXCR on the immunoSEQ multiplex PCR reads. There are 130,000 or so distinct CDR3 sequences in the sample; 90% to 95% occur only once, and about 0.098% lies in the top ten. Sequencing input: CD4+ T cells from PBMCs. The receptors derive from a human donor in good health. Each CDR3 is given with its conserved first and last residue. D genes are given only for firm matches. Size is stated for part of the rows, as once, few or many counts, or as a class when the clone is expanded.

>TRBJ1-2|TRBV28|NA|NA
CASSSRGRSGYTF
TGTGCCAGCAGTTCAAGAGGGAGAAGTGGCTACACCTTC
>TRBJ2-5|TRBV7-2|NA|once
CASSLAWQVQETQYF
TGTGCCAGCAGCTTAGCGTGGCAAGTACAAGAGACCCAGTACTTC
>TRBJ2-3|TRBV5-5|NA|NA
CASSLQLDTQYF
TGTGCCAGCAGCTTGCAATTAGATACGCAGTATTTT
>TRBJ2-2|TRBV5-1|NA|NA
CASSLELGELFF
TGCGCCAGCAGCTTGGAACTCGGGGAGCTGTTTTTT
>TRBJ2-7|TRBV19|NA|once
CASKKEEGMGEQYF
TGTGCCAGTAAAAAGGAGGAGGGGATGGGCGAGCAGTACTTC
>TRBJ2-1|TRBV10-3|TRBD2|NA
CATEAGGFSNEQFF
TGTGCCACCGAAGCGGGAGGGTTCAGCAATGAGCAGTTCTTC
>TRBJ2-7|TRBV7-9|NA|NA
CASSLVADYEQYF
TGTGCCAGCAGCTTAGTGGCCGACTACGAGCAGTACTTC
>TRBJ2-5|TRBV6-5|NA|once
CASSYSRATQGETQYF
TGTGCCAGCAGTTACTCGAGGGCAACCCAGGGGGAGACCCAGTACTTC
>TRBJ1-5|TRBV27|TRBD1|NA
CASRLRGDSGNQPQHF
TGTGCCAGCAGACTTCGTGGGGACAGCGGCAATCAGCCCCAGCATTTT
>TRBJ2-6|TRBV7-9|TRBD2|NA
CASSFSSGRTGANVLTF
TGTGCCAGCAGCTTTTCTAGCGGGAGGACTGGGGCCAACGTCCTGACTTTC
>TRBJ2-5|TRBV6-5|NA|NA
CASSYWDTQETQYF
TGTGCCAGCAGTTACTGGGACACGCAAGAGACCCAGTACTTC
>TRBJ2-7|TRBV7-8|NA|NA
CASSHTQGEQYF
TGTGCCAGCAGCCATACGCAGGGCGAGCAGTACTTC
>TRBJ2-1|TRBV3-1|NA|NA
CASSQASVNEQFF
TGTGCCAGCAGCCAGGCTAGCGTCAATGAGCAGTTCTTC
>TRBJ1-2|TRBV5-1|NA|NA
CASRRNPVIRGNYGYTF
TGCGCCAGCAGAAGGAACCCTGTTATTAGGGGAAACTATGGCTACACCTTC
>TRBJ2-5|TRBV14|NA|NA
CASSRGELLAGQETQYF
TGTGCCAGCAGCCGCGGGGAACTACTAGCCGGCCAAGAGACCCAGTACTTC
>TRBJ1-1|TRBV6-1|TRBD1|NA
CASRRTGEAEAFF
TGTGCCAGCCGCCGGACAGGGGAGGCTGAAGCTTTCTTT
>TRBJ1-2|TRBV30|NA|once
CAWSGGTYGYTF
TGTGCCTGGAGTGGGGGTACCTATGGCTACACCTTC
>TRBJ2-4|TRBV7-9|NA|NA
CASSLGWADVAKNIQYF
TGTGCCAGCAGCTTAGGTTGGGCAGACGTAGCCAAAAACATTCAGTACTTC
>TRBJ2-1|TRBV18|TRBD2|NA
CASSPMSGTYNEQFF
TGTGCCAGCTCACCCATGAGCGGGACCTACAATGAGCAGTTCTTC
>TRBJ2-1|TRBV14|NA|NA
CASSQVSYNEQFF
TGTGCCAGCAGCCAAGTGTCTTACAATGAGCAGTTCTTC
>TRBJ1-6|TRBV29-1|NA|NA
CTTWDRQKSSYNSPLHF
TGCACCACTTGGGATCGACAGAAGAGCTCCTATAATTCACCCCTCCACTTT
>TRBJ1-1|TRBV30|TRBD1|NA
CAWEHGTVNTEAFF
TGTGCCTGGGAACACGGGACAGTGAACACTGAAGCTTTCTTT
>TRBJ1-2|TRBV7-8|TRBD1|NA
CASSPLSWDRNLHGYTF
TGTGCCAGCAGCCCTCTTAGTTGGGACAGAAACCTTCATGGCTACACCTTC
>TRBJ2-5|TRBV6-1|TRBD1|NA
CASSNPGGTAPWTQYF
TGTGCCAGCAGTAATCCCGGTGGGACAGCCCCTTGGACCCAGTACTTC
>TRBJ1-5|TRBV6-2/TRBV6-3|NA|NA
CASSYRGQGSNQPQHF
TGTGCCAGCAGTTACCGAGGGCAGGGAAGCAATCAGCCCCAGCATTTT
>TRBJ2-7|TRBV7-2|TRBD1|few
CASSLTGSDEQYF
TGTGCCAGCAGCTTGACAGGGAGCGACGAGCAGTACTTC
>TRBJ1-5|TRBV6-5|NA|NA
CASRKGLGDNQPQHF
TGTGCCAGCAGGAAAGGATTGGGGGACAATCAGCCCCAGCATTTT
>TRBJ2-1|TRBV7-3|NA|NA
CASSPGVSSYNEQFF
TGTGCCAGCAGCCCCGGGGTCAGCTCCTACAATGAGCAGTTCTTC
>TRBJ2-3|TRBV20-1|NA|NA
CSARDLTSSDTQYF
TGCAGTGCTAGAGATCTGACTAGTTCCGATACGCAGTATTTT
>TRBJ2-3|TRBV5-1|NA|NA
CASSSPGPDTQYF
TGCGCCAGCAGCTCCCCAGGGCCAGATACGCAGTATTTT
>TRBJ2-4|TRBV30|NA|once
CAWSNQGRDIQYF
TGTGCCTGGAGTAACCAGGGGAGGGACATTCAGTACTTC
>TRBJ2-1|TRBV9|NA|NA
CASSTEGDEQFF
TGTGCCAGCAGCACAGAGGGAGATGAGCAGTTCTTC
>TRBJ1-4|TRBV6-5|TRBD1|NA
CASSHRGRNEKLFF
TGTGCCAGCAGTCACAGGGGAAGGAATGAAAAACTGTTTTTT
>TRBJ2-3|TRBV7-2|NA|NA
CASSPRGSTQYF
TGTGCCAGCAGCCCGCGGGGAAGTACGCAGTATTTT
>TRBJ1-4|TRBV29-1|NA|NA
CSVSLGVNEKLFF
TGCAGCGTTTCACTGGGGGTTAATGAAAAACTGTTTTTT
>TRBJ2-2|TRBV25-1|NA|NA
CASRYTNTGELFF
TGTGCCAGCAGATATACGAACACCGGGGAGCTGTTTTTT
>TRBJ1-1|TRBV14|NA|NA
CASSPFPDTEAFF
TGTGCCAGCAGCCCCTTCCCGGACACTGAAGCTTTCTTT
>TRBJ1-1|TRBV6-5|NA|NA
CASSYFSRDTEAFF
TGTGCCAGCAGTTACTTCTCCAGGGACACTGAAGCTTTCTTT
>TRBJ2-5|TRBV3-1|NA|NA
CASSPRGTAGETQYF
TGTGCCAGCAGCCCCAGGGGGACAGCGGGGGAGACCCAGTACTTC
>TRBJ1-1|TRBV20-1|TRBD1|NA
CSAEGGARNTEAFF
TGCAGTGCGGAAGGGGGCGCGAGAAACACTGAAGCTTTCTTT
>TRBJ1-2|TRBV28|NA|NA
CASSYASGASPNYGYTF
TGTGCCAGCAGTTACGCCTCCGGGGCTTCCCCTAACTATGGCTACACCTTC
>TRBJ2-7|TRBV20-1|TRBD1|NA
CSATHPGTGTNEQYF
TGCAGTGCTACCCACCCCGGGACAGGGACCAACGAGCAGTACTTC
>TRBJ1-3|TRBV20-1|NA|NA
CSAARFVSGNTIYF
TGCAGTGCTGCGCGTTTCGTCTCTGGAAACACCATATATTTT
>TRBJ2-1|TRBV27|TRBD1|NA
CASSLPTGGRYEQFF
TGTGCCAGCAGTTTACCCACAGGGGGTAGGTATGAGCAGTTCTTC
>TRBJ2-3|TRBV24-1|NA|NA
CATSDTTGTHGADTQYF
TGTGCCACCAGTGACACTACCGGGACCCACGGGGCCGATACGCAGTATTTT
>TRBJ1-1|TRBV5-1|NA|once
CASSPQLSGTEAFF
TGCGCCAGCAGCCCCCAGCTGAGTGGCACTGAAGCTTTCTTT
>TRBJ1-1|TRBV4-1|NA|NA
CASSRAVSLGRAEAFF
TGCGCCAGCAGCCGGGCGGTCAGCCTGGGGAGAGCTGAAGCTTTCTTT
>TRBJ2-7|TRBV2|TRBD2|NA
CATKVGRESRYEQYF
TGTGCCACCAAAGTGGGGCGGGAGTCTCGCTACGAGCAGTACTTC
>TRBJ2-3|TRBV5-1|TRBD1|NA
CASSLSLALQGADTQYF
TGCGCCAGCAGCTTGAGTTTAGCATTACAGGGGGCAGATACGCAGTATTTT
>TRBJ2-3|TRBV7-3|NA|NA
CASSFLGDTQYF
TGTGCCAGCAGCTTCCTAGGAGATACGCAGTATTTT
>TRBJ2-7|TRBV29-1|TRBD2|NA
CSVGRETGLAGGEQYF
TGCAGCGTCGGGAGGGAAACAGGACTAGCGGGGGGTGAGCAGTACTTC
>TRBJ1-2|TRBV4-3|NA|NA
CASSQDRAGFRGYTF
TGCGCCAGCAGCCAAGATCGGGCGGGGTTCCGAGGCTACACCTTC
>TRBJ1-2|TRBV28|TRBD1|NA
CASSSGQGGKGYTF
TGTGCCAGCAGCTCCGGACAGGGTGGGAAGGGCTACACCTTC